This T cell receptor beta chain was obtained from a study of blood T cell repertoires in COVID-19. Overall study: Italy, Spain and the United States were the sources of the convalescent and acute COVID-19 samples.

Original data processing: Amplification with reference gene primers provided the estimates of nucleated cell counts. The table came from immunoSEQ multiplex PCR; TCRdb's copy has only in-frame clones and leaves some out. V, J and clone size are those of that table, while D and trimming were read from the DNA. Found here are about 230,000 clones, 70% to 90% of them singletons; the top ten hold roughly 2.7%. The ends were cut back, 2 bases at V and 10 bases at J, with 16 bases in the middle. The CDR3 sequence is 14 residues long. Per the germline V gene, CDR1 is SGHKS and CDR2 is YYEKEE (reference sequence).

The sample taken for sequencing was peripheral blood. The chain links TRBV5-5 to TRBJ2-1; D perhaps matches TRBD2 (6 bases). The origin of this receptor is a woman between 65 and 79 years old with active or convalescent COVID-19. This chain's CDR3 is CASSFGRVNREQFF. Here the CDR3 DNA reads TGTGCCAGCAGCTTCGGGAGAGTTAACAGGGAGCAGTTCTTC.